This T cell receptor (beta chain) appears in the sequencing data of a study of cytomegalovirus exposure and HLA in healthy donors. Trimming took 0 bases from V and 0 from J, leaving 13 bases between them. Germline CDR1 reads SGHRS; CDR2 reads YFSETQ. CDR3 length equals 16 residues. Only in-frame clones appear in the TCRdb table, and some are missing; sequencing was by immunoSEQ multiplex PCR. The sample contains about 280,000 clones, around 87% of which appear only once. This sequence joins TRBV5-1 and TRBJ2-7; possibly TRBD2 for D (5 bases). The sample was PBMCs. The sequence was obtained from a young woman in good health and CMV-seronegative. The DNA of the CDR3 is TGCGCCAGCAGCTTGGACCGGACTCCGAACTCCTACGAGCAGTACTTC. It encodes CASSLDRTPNSYEQYF.